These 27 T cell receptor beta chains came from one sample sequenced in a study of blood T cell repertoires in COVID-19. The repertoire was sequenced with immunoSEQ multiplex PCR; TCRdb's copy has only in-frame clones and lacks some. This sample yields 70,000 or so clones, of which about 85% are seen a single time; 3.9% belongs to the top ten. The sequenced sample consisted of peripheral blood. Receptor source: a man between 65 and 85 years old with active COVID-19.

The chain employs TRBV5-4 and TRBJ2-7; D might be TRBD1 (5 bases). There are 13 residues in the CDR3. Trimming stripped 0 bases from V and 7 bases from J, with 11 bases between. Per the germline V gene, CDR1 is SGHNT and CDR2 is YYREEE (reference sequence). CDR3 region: CASSLEGLEEQYF. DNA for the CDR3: TGTGCCAGCAGCTTGGAGGGGTTAGAGGAGCAGTACTTC.

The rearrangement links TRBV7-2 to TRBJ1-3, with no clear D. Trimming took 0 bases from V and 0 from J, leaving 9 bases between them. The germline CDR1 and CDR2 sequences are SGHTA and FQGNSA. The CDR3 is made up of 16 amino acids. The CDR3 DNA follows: TGTGCCAGCAGCTTAGCGGGCAGCAGCTCTGGAAACACCATATATTTT. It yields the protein CASSLAGSSSGNTIYF.

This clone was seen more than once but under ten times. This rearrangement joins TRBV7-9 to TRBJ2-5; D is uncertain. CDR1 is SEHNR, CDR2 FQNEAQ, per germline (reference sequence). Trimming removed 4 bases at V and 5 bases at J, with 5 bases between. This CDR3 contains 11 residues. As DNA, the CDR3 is TGTGCCAGCAGCTCCTCCGAGACCCAGTACTTC. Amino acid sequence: CASSSSETQYF.

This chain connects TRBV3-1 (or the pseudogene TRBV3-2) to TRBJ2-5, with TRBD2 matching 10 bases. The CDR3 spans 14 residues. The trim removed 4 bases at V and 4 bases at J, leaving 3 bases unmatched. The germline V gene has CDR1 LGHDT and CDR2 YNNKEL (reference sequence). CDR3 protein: CASSPRLAGETQYF. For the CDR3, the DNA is TGTGCCAGCAGCCCCCGACTAGCGGGAGAGACCCAGTACTTC.

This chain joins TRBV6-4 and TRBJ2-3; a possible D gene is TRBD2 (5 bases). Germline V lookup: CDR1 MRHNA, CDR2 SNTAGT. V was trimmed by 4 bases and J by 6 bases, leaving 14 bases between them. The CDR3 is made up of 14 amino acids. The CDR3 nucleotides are TGTGCCAGCAGTGCCGGCCCAGCGGCGGATACGCAGTATTTT. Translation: CASSAGPAADTQYF.

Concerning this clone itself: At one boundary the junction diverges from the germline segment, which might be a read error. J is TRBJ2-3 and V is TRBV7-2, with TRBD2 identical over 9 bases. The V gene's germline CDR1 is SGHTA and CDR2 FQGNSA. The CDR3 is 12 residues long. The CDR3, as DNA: TGTGCCAGCAGCTACCCGGGACTAGCACCTGATTTT. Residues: CASSYPGLAPDF.

CDR3 residues: CASSPGRAGAGWEQYF. CDR3 coding DNA: TGTGCCAGCAGCCCCGGCCGAGCGGGGGCCGGATGGGAGCAGTACTTC. The chain joins TRBV13 to TRBJ2-7; 8 nucleotides agree with TRBD2. J gave up 7 bases and V 5 bases, and 16 bases lay outside the gene matches. CDR3 length: 16 amino acids. From germline, CDR1 is PRHDT and CDR2 FYEKMQ (reference sequence).

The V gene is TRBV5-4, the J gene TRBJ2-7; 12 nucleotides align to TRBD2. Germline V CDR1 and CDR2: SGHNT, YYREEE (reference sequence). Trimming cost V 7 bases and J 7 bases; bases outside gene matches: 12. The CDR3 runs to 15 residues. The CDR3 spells CASRALAGGPGEQYF. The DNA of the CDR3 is TGTGCCAGCCGAGCCCTAGCGGGAGGGCCGGGAGAGCAGTACTTC.

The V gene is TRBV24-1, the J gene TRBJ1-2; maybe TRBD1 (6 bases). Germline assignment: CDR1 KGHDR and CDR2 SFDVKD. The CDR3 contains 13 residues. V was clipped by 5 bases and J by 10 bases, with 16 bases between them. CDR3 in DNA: TGTGCCACCAGTGGGGGGGGCTTCCACGACTACACCTTC. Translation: CATSGGGFHDYTF.

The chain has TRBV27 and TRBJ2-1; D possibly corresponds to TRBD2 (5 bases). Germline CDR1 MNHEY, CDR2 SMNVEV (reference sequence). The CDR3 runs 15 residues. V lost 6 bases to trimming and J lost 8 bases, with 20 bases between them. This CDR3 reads CASRRGGWGTYEQFF. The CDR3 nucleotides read TGTGCCAGCAGGCGCGGCGGGTGGGGTACGTATGAGCAGTTCTTC.

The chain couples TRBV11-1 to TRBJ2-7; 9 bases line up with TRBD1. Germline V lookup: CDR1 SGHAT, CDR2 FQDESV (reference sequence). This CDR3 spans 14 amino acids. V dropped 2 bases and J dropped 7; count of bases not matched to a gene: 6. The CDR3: CASSLRTGVWEQYF. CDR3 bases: TGTGCCAGCAGCTTAAGGACAGGGGTTTGGGAGCAGTACTTC.

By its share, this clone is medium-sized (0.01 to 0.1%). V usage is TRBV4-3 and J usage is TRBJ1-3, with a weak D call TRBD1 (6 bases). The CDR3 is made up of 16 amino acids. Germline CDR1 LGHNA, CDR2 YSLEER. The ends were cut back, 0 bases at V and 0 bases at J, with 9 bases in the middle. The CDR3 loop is CASSQDSDSSGNTIYF. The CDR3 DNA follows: TGCGCCAGCAGCCAAGATTCGGACAGCTCTGGAAACACCATATATTTT.

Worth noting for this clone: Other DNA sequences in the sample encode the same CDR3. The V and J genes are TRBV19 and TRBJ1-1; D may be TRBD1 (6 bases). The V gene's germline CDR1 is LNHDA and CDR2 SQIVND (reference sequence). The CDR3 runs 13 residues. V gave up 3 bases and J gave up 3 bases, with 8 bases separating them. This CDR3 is CASSIGQYTEAFF. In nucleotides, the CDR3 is TGTGCCAGTAGTATCGGACAGTACACTGAAGCTTTCTTT. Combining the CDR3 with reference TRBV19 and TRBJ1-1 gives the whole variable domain DGGITQSPKYLFRKEGQNVTLSCEQNLNHDAMYWYRQDPGQGLRLIYYSQIVNDFQKGDIAEGYSVSREKKESFPLTVTSAQKNPTAFYLCASSIGQYTEAFFGQGTRLTVV.

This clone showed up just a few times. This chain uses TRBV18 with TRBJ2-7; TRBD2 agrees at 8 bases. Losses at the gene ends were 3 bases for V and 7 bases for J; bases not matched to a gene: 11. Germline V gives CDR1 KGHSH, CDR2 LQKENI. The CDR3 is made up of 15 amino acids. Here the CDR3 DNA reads TGTGCCAGCTCACCGGGTTCTGGGGGACTAGTGGAGCAGTACTTC. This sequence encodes CASSPGSGGLVEQYF.

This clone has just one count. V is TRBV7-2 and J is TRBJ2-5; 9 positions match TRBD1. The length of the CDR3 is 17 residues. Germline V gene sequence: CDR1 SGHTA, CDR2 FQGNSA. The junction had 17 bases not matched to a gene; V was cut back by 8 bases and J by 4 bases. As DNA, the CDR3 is TGTGCCAGCGGCTCCCAATCGACAGGGGGGTGGGGAGAGACCCAGTACTTC. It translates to CASGSQSTGGWGETQYF.

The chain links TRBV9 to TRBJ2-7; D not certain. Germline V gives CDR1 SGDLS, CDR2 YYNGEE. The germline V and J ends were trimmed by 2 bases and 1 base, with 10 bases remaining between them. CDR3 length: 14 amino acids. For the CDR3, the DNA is TGTGCCAGCAGCGTCCGGTTCGAATCCTACGAGCAGTACTTC. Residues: CASSVRFESYEQYF.

The CDR3 bases are TGTGCCAGCAGTTACGGGGGCCCTGGGGCTAATGAAAAACTGTTTTTT. Translation gives CASSYGGPGANEKLFF. The rearrangement joins TRBV6-5 to TRBJ1-4; the D gene is possibly TRBD1 (6 bases). The CDR3 runs to 16 residues. V lost 2 bases, J lost 3 bases, and 13 bases lay in between. The germline CDR1 and CDR2 sequences are MNHEY and SVGAGI.

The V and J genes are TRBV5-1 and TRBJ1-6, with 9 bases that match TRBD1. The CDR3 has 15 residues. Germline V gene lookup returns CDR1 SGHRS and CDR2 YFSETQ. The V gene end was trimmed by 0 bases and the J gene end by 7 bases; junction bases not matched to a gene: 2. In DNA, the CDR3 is TGCGCCAGCAGCTTGGGGGACAGGGCCAATTCACCCCTCCACTTT. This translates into CASSLGDRANSPLHF.

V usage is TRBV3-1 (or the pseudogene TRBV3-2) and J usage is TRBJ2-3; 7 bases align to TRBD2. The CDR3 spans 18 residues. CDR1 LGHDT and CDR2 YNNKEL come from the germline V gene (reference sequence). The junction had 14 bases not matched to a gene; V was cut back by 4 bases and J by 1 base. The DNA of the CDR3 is TGTGCCAGCAGCCCCCCAGGGCGGGAGAACCCTGGCACAGATACGCAGTATTTT. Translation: CASSPPGRENPGTDTQYF.

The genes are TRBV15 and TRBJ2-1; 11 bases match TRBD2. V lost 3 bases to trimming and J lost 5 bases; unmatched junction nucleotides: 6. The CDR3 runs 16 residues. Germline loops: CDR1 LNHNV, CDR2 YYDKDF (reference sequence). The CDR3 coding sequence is TGTGCCACCAGCAGGGGGGGGACTAGCGGCCACAATGAGCAGTTCTTC. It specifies CATSRGGTSGHNEQFF.

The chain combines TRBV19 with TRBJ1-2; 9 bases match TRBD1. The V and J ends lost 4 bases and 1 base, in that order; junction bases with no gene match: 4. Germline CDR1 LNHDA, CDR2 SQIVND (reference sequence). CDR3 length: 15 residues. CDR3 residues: CASSTGTGHNYGYTF. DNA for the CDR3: TGTGCCAGTAGTACCGGGACAGGGCATAACTATGGCTACACCTTC.

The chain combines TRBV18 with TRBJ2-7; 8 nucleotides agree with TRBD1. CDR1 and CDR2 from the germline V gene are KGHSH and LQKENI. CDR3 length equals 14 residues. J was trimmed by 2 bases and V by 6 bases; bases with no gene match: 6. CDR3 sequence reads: CASSPGQGTYEQYF. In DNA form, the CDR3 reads TGTGCCAGCTCGCCAGGACAGGGAACCTACGAGCAGTACTTC.

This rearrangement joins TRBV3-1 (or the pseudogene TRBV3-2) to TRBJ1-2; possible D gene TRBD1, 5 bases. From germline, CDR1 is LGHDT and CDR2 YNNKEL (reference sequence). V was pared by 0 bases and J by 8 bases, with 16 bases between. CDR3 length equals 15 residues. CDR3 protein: CASSQDRQMSDGYTF. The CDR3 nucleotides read TGTGCCAGCAGCCAAGATCGACAGATGTCTGACGGCTACACCTTC.

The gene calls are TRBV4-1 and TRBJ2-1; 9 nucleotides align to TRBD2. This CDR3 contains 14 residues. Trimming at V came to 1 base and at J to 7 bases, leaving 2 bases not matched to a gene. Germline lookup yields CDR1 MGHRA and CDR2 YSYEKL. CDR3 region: CASSQGAGGNEQFF. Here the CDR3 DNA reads TGCGCCAGCAGCCAAGGGGCGGGAGGGAATGAGCAGTTCTTC.

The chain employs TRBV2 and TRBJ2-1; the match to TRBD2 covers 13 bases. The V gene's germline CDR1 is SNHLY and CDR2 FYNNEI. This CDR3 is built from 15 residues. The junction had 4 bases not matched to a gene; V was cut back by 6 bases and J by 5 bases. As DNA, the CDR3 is TGTGCCAGCAGACCACTAGCGGGAGGGGACAATGAGCAGTTCTTC. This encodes CASRPLAGGDNEQFF.

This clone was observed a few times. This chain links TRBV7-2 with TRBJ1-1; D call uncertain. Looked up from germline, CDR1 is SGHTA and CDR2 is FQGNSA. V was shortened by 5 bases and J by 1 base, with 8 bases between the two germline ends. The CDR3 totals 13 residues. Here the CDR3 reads CASSPVGNTEAFF. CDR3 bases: TGTGCCAGCAGCCCGGTTGGGAACACTGAAGCTTTCTTT.

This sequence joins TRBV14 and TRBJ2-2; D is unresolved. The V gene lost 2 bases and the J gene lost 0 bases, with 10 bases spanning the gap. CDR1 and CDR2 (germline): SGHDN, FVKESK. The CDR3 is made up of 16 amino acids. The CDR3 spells CASSQWAPTNTGELFF. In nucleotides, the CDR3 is TGTGCCAGCAGCCAATGGGCACCCACGAACACCGGGGAGCTGTTTTTT.